This section outlines one T cell receptor (beta chain) sequence together with its context. Its antigen remains unidentified. This record belongs to a study of cytomegalovirus exposure and HLA in healthy donors. Study-wide points: Previously analyzed data showed that most TCR beta V segments were productive at a frequency of about 90% or about 30%. Roughly uniform depth of sequencing across donors was assumed in presence/absence analyses.

The CDR3 contains 18 residues. CDR1 is SGHNT and CDR2 is YYREEE in the germline V gene (reference sequence). V was clipped by 5 bases and J by 8 bases; unmatched bases: 12. Use of 60 Vbeta and 13 Jbeta primers characterized the PCR. Assay used: immunoSEQ multiplex PCR; TCRdb lists only in-frame clones, some missing. The sample lists over 150,000 clones; more than 80% were seen once. The clonotype originates from a woman aged 25 to 45 in good health and CMV-seropositive. The sample comprised PBMCs. The chain couples TRBV5-4 to TRBJ2-2; TRBD2 agrees at 16 bases. The CDR3 loop is CASRPGTSGGGPSGELFF. The CDR3 DNA follows: TGTGCCAGCAGGCCTGGGACTAGCGGGGGGGGTCCTTCTGGGGAGCTGTTTTTT.